This T cell receptor beta chain was found in a study of PD-L1 blockade in urothelial cancer. The time point is: peripheral blood 6 weeks after treatment start. Sequencing was performed with immunoSEQ multiplex PCR; in TCRdb, only in-frame clones are kept and a portion is missing. Here the sample spans approximately 83,000 clones, approximately 87% being singletons. The sequences come from PBMCs, collected around atezolizumab (anti-PD-L1) treatment. The source is a man in his 70s with urothelial cancer.

CDR3 coding DNA: TGTGCCAGCAGCTTAGCCGTCGGACAGGGGAAGCAGTACTTC. This codes for CASSLAVGQGKQYF. The rearrangement links TRBV7-6 to TRBJ2-7, with 9 bases aligning to TRBD1. Germline V gene sequence: CDR1 SGHVS, CDR2 FNYEAQ. The CDR3 sequence is 14 residues long. V trimming: 0 bases; J trimming: 8 bases; junction bases outside the gene matches: 5.